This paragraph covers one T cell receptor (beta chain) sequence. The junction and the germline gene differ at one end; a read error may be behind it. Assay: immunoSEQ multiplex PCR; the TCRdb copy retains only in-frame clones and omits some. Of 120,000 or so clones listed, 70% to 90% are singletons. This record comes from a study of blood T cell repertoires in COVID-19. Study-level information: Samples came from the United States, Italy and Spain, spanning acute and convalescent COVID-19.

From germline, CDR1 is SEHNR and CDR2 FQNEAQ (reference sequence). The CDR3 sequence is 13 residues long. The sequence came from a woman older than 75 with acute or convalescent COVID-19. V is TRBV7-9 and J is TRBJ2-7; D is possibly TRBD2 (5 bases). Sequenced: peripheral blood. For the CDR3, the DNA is TGTGCCAGCAGCCCCGAGGGCCTGGACGGTGGGTCCTTC. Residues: CASSPEGLDGGSF.